This TCR beta chain comes out of a study of shared clonotypes between healthy human individuals. V was pared by 3 bases and J by 0 bases, with 5 bases of the junction left unmatched. The V gene's germline CDR1 is LNHDA and CDR2 SQIVND (reference sequence). The CDR3 contains 16 residues. Generated by immunoSEQ multiplex PCR, the TCRdb table keeps only in-frame clones and is missing some. Of some 1.5 million clones in the sample, approximately 96% are singletons; the top ten hold roughly 1.1%. Findings and limits, study-wide: Having only a few donors restricted how much genetic and exposure-history diversity was captured. When naive CD4 clonotypes were compared across several donors, approximately 5% were shared. Clonotype sharing among donors likely depends on sequencing depth. As a rule, naive subsets had a larger estimated richness than memory subsets.

As for this clone: Its specificity is not known.

This chain connects TRBV19 to TRBJ2-3; TRBD2 agrees at 8 bases. This receptor was taken from a man between 25 and 39 years old in good health. Sequencing was done on a sample of naive CD4+ T cells sorted from blood. Subset denoted: CD45RA+ positively selected. CDR3 bases: TGTGCCAGTAGTATTAGCGGGGCTCTCAGCACAGATACGCAGTATTTT. Encoded protein: CASSISGALSTDTQYF.